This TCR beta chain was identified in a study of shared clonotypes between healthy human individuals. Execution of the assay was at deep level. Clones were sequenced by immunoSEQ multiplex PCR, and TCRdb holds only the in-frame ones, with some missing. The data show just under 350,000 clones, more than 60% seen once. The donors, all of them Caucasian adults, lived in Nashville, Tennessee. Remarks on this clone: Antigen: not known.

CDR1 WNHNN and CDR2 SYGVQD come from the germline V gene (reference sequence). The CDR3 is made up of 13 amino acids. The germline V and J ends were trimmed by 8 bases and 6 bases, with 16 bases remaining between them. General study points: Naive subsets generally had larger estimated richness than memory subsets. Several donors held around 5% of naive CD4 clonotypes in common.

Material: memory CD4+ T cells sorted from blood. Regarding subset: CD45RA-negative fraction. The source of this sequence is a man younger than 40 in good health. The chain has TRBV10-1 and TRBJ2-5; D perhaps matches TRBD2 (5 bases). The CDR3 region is CASSAGLTQTQYF. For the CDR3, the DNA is TGCGCCAGCTCTGCCGGACTGACCCAGACCCAGTACTTC.